This T cell receptor (beta chain) was sequenced during a study of T cells after yellow fever vaccination. The V gene's germline CDR1 is LNHDA and CDR2 SQIVND (reference sequence). V lost 6 bases, J lost 0 bases, and 11 bases lay in between. The CDR3 consists of 14 residues. The TCR cDNA carried a universal primer site and UMIs from 5'RACE template switching. TCRdb recomputed calls from the 5' RACE reads with MiXCR, one row per CDR3 protein. The data contain some 670,000 distinct CDR3 sequences, over 9% of them seen just once; the ten biggest clones take up 15%. Material: PBMCs, obtained on the day of the yellow fever booster vaccination. The V and J genes are TRBV19 and TRBJ2-5; maybe TRBD2 (6 bases). This sequence was found in a man aged 25 to 40 who received the YFV17D yellow fever vaccine. CDR3 region: CASSNGGHQETQYF. The CDR3, as DNA: TGTGCCAGTAGCAACGGGGGACACCAAGAGACCCAGTACTTC.